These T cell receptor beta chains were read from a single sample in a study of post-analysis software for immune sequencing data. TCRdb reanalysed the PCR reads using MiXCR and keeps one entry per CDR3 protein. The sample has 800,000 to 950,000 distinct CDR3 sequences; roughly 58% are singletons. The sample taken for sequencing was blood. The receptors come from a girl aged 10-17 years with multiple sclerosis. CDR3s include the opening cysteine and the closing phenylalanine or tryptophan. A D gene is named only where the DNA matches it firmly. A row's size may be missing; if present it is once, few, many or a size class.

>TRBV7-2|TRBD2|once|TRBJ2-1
TGTGCCAGCAGCTCGGGACTAGCGGGGGGTCAAAATGAGCAGTTCTTC
CASSSGLAGGQNEQFF
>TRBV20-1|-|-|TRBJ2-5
TGCAGTGCTAGAGGTACAACCGCTGAGCAGTACTTC
CSARGTTAEQYF
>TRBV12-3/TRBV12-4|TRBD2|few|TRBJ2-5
TGTGCCAGCACCCGGACTAGCGGGAACGAAGAGACCCAGTACTTC
CASTRTSGNEETQYF
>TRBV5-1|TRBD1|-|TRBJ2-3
TGCGCCAGCAGCATACGGACAGGCACCACAGATACGCAGTATTTT
CASSIRTGTTDTQYF
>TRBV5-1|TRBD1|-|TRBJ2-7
TGCGCCAGCGGAACCGGGACAGGGAGGTTCCTGAGCTCCTACGAGCAGTACTTC
CASGTGTGRFLSSYEQYF
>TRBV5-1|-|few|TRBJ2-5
TGCGCCAGCAGCTTGCTGGGGTCCGCACAAGAGACCCAGTACTTC
CASSLLGSAQETQYF
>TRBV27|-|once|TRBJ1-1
TGTGCCAGCAGCCTCGTATCAGGGTATTCCGGCACTGAAGCTTTCTTT
CASSLVSGYSGTEAFF
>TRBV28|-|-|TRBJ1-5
TGTGCCAGTGGGTCGCGGCCCCAGCATTTT
CASGSRPQHF
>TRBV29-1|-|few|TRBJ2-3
TGCAGCGTTGAAGATTGGGGTTCTCGGACCGGTTTTGTGATTGATTCGCAGTATTTT
CSVEDWGSRTGFVIDSQYF
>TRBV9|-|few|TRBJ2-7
TGTGCCAGCAGCGTAGCATGGGGTTCCTACGAGCAGTACTTC
CASSVAWGSYEQYF
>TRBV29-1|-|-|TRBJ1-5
TGCAGCGTTGGGGCAGGGAGCAATCAGCCCCAGCATTTT
CSVGAGSNQPQHF
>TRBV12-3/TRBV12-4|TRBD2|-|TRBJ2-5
TGTGCCAGCAGTTGGGCGGGGGGCGAGACCCAGTACTTC
CASSWAGGETQYF
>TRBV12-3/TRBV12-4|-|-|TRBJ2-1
TGTGCCAGCAGGTCTACTTACAATGAGCAGTTCTTC
CASRSTYNEQFF
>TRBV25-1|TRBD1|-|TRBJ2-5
TGTGCCAGCAGTGACTACAGGGGGCGAGAGACCCAGTACTTC
CASSDYRGRETQYF
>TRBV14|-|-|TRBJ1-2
TGTGCCAGCAGCCAAGGGCCCCTCGGCTACACCTTC
CASSQGPLGYTF
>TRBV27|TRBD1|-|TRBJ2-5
TGTGCCAGCAGTTTGCGCCGGGGACAGGGTGTAAAGACCCAGTACTTC
CASSLRRGQGVKTQYF
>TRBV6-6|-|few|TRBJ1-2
TGTGCCAGCAGTTCGTCGGGGTTTGGGTATGGCTACACCTTC
CASSSSGFGYGYTF
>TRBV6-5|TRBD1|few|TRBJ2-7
TGTGCCAGCAGGCGAACCAGGGGGTCTCACTACGAGCAGTACTTC
CASRRTRGSHYEQYF
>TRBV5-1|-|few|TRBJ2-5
TGCGCCAGCGGAGAGTACCAAGAGACCCAGTACTTC
CASGEYQETQYF
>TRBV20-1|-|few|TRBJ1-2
TGCAGTGCTAGAGATGACGGATCTAACTATGGCTACACCTTC
CSARDDGSNYGYTF
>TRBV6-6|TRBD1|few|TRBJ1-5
TGTGCCAGCAGTCAGGACAGGGTATTTCAGCCCCAGCATTTT
CASSQDRVFQPQHF
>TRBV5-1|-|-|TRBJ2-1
TGCGCCAGCAGCTTCGATGGGGCCAGTACGAATGAGCAGTTCTTC
CASSFDGASTNEQFF
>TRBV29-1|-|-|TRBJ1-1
TGCAGCGTTGAAAGGGCATTGAAGAACACTGAAGCTTTCTTT
CSVERALKNTEAFF
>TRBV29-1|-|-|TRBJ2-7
TGCAGCGCCGAAGGGGGTTACAATGAGCAGTACTTC
CSAEGGYNEQYF
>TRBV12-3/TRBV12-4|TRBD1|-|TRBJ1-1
TGTGCCAGCAGTTTTTCCAGGGGGCGCTGGGATGTTGGAGGAGGAAACACTGAAGCTTTCTTT
CASSFSRGRWDVGGGNTEAFF
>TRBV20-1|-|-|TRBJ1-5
TGCAGTGCCGAACAAGGGGTCAATCAGCCCCAGCATTTT
CSAEQGVNQPQHF
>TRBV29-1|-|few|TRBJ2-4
TGCAGCGTTGCTGGGATCGTTACGGAGGAGCAGTACTTC
CSVAGIVTEEQYF
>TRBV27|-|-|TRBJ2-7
TGTGCCAGCAGTTTAACGGAGGGCCTATACGAGCAGTACTTC
CASSLTEGLYEQYF
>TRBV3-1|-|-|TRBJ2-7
TGTGCCAGCAGCCAATCCTTCTACGAGCAGTACTTC
CASSQSFYEQYF
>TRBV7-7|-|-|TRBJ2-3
TGTGCTAGCAGCTTCAGGGGACGCCCCACAGATACGCAGTATTTT
CASSFRGRPTDTQYF
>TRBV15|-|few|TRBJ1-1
TGTGCCACCAGCAGAGATACGACATCTGAAGCTTTCTTT
CATSRDTTSEAFF
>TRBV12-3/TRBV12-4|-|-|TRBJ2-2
TGTGCCAGCAGTCCCGCCTGGGCCACCGGGGAGCTGTTTTTT
CASSPAWATGELFF
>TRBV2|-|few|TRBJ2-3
TGTGCCAGCAGCCCCTGGACCTACACAGATACGCAGTATTTT
CASSPWTYTDTQYF
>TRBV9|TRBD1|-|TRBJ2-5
TGTGCCAGCAGCGTAAGAGGGACAGGGCTGCAAGAGACCCAGTACTTC
CASSVRGTGLQETQYF
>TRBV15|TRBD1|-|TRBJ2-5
TGTGCCACCAGCGAGGGGGCAGTCCAAGAGACCCAGTACTTC
CATSEGAVQETQYF
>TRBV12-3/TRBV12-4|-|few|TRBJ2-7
TGTGCCAGCAGTTTGGGGAAAGCCTCCTACGAGCAGTACTTC
CASSLGKASYEQYF
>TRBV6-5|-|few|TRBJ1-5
TGTGCCAGCAGTTACTCTCCAGGGGTCCAGCCCCAGCATTTT
CASSYSPGVQPQHF
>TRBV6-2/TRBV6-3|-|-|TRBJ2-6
TGTGCCAGCACCACGACATGGGGTCAAGCCAACGTCCTGACTTTC
CASTTTWGQANVLTF
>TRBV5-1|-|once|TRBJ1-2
TGCGCCAGCAGTCGTGGGTCGCTGTTAAACTATGGCTACACCTTC
CASSRGSLLNYGYTF
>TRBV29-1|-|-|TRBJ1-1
TGCAGCGTTGAAATAGACGACAGTACTGAAGCTTTCTTT
CSVEIDDSTEAFF
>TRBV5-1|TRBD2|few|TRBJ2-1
TGCGCCAGCAGCTCCGGGGGGAGGGATGAGCAGTTCTTC
CASSSGGRDEQFF
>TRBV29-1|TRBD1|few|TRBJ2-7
TGCAGCGTTGAAGATCGATTCGGGACAGGGCACGGCGAGCAGTACTTC
CSVEDRFGTGHGEQYF
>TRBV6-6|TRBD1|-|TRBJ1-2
TGTGCCAGCAGTTATGCCGGGACAGGGCGAAAATTCTATGGCTACACCTTC
CASSYAGTGRKFYGYTF
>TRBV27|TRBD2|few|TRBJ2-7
TGTGCCAGCAGTTTAAGGACTAGCGGGAGAAATTCCTACGAGCAGTACTTC
CASSLRTSGRNSYEQYF
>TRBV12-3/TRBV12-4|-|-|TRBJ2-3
TGTGCCAGCAGTTTGGGGGACGGCGGCACAGATACGCAGTATTTT
CASSLGDGGTDTQYF
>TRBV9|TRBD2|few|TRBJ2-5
TGTGCCAGCAGCTTGGGACTAGCGGGGGCCATACAAGAGACCCAGTACTTC
CASSLGLAGAIQETQYF
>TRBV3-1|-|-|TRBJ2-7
TGTGCCAGCAGCCAAGACTTCGGGACTCGCGAGCAGTACTTC
CASSQDFGTREQYF
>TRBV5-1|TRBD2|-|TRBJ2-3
TGCGCCAGCAGCCTGGGACTAGCGAAGGGCACAGATACGCAGTATTTT
CASSLGLAKGTDTQYF